The 3 T cell receptor beta chains given below trace back to one sample, sequenced in a study of blood T cell repertoires in COVID-19 (dated by TCRdb to 2018 to 2020). The library was built by means of the immunoSEQ multiplex PCR assay. Not all clones reach the TCRdb copy of this immuneACCESS table, which keeps in-frame sequences only. Checked studies attribute under half of the gap to unresolved V genes and leave the rest unexplained. The sample table contains roughly 250,000 clones; only one count was recorded for about 87% of them. The ten biggest clones cover about 2.1% of the sample. Sequenced: peripheral blood. These receptor sequences come from a woman between 50 and 59 years old with acute or convalescent COVID-19.

V gene TRBV6-5 combines with J gene TRBJ1-2, with a weak D call TRBD1 (5 bases). V lost 8 bases and J 2 bases, leaving 12 bases between the germline ends. Looked up from germline, CDR1 is MNHEY and CDR2 is SVGAGI. There are 13 residues in the CDR3. As DNA, the CDR3 is TGTGCCAGCGCCTACAGGACCAACTATGGCTACACCTTC. Amino acid sequence: CASAYRTNYGYTF.

The chain recombines TRBV7-3 with TRBJ1-6, with a possible D match to TRBD1 (5 bases). The CDR3 has 14 amino acids. V lost 2 bases and J lost 7, with 9 bases in between. The germline V gene encodes CDR1 SGHTA and CDR2 FQGTGA. The CDR3 is CASSLDRSNSPLHF. The CDR3 DNA reads as TGTGCCAGCAGCTTAGACAGATCAAATTCACCCCTCCACTTT.

The CDR3 DNA is TGCAGCGTTGTTCTCCCCCCCTATGAGACCCAGTACTTC. It translates to CSVVLPPYETQYF. The chain uses TRBV29-1 and TRBJ2-5; D unresolved. V was shortened by 4 bases and J by 5 bases, with 14 bases between the two germline ends. Germline-derived CDR1 and CDR2 are SQVTM and ANQGSEA. This CDR3 region has 13 residues.